This TCR beta chain was recorded in a study of blood T cell repertoires in COVID-19. Trimming cost V 6 bases and J 4 bases, with 18 bases left between them. Germline CDR1 is WSHSY and CDR2 is SAAADI. The CDR3 has 15 residues. The assay was immunoSEQ multiplex PCR, and TCRdb's table has in-frame clones only and misses some. Seen here are about 64,000 clones, approximately 85% observed once, and the top ten hold roughly 12%. This sequence joins TRBV10-2 and TRBJ1-2; tentatively, D is TRBD1 (5 bases). This TCR came from a human donor in a cohort sampled during active COVID-19. Sequencing input: peripheral blood. For the CDR3, the DNA is TGCGCCAGCAGGCCCTCGAAGGGGTCCATCTATGGCTACACCTTC. It is translated as CASRPSKGSIYGYTF.